One and the same sample provided the 32 T cell receptor beta chains below, sequenced in a study of cytomegalovirus exposure and HLA in healthy donors. The method was immunoSEQ multiplex PCR; TCRdb's version includes in-frame clones alone and lacks a portion of them. This table holds roughly 330,000 clones, approximately 86% found once. Sequencing was carried out using PBMCs. Source of these receptors: a woman under 40 in good health and CMV-seropositive.

The chain couples TRBV9 to TRBJ2-2; D not resolved. Germline V lookup: CDR1 SGDLS, CDR2 YYNGEE. The V end lost 1 base, the J end lost 0 bases, and 7 bases lay between the germline ends. CDR3 length: 15 amino acids. The CDR3 DNA reads as TGTGCCAGCAGCGTAACACAGCCGAACACCGGGGAGCTGTTTTTT. Translation gives CASSVTQPNTGELFF.

The chain recombines TRBV7-9 with TRBJ1-2, with D unclear. Germline values: CDR1 SEHNR, CDR2 FQNEAQ (reference sequence). CDR3 length: 14 amino acids. V lost 5 bases to trimming and J lost 2 bases, with 12 bases between them. The CDR3 loop reads CASSPKAENYGYTF. CDR3 nucleotide sequence: TGTGCCAGCAGCCCAAAGGCGGAAAACTATGGCTACACCTTC.

V is TRBV11-2 and J is TRBJ1-3, with 7 positions matching TRBD1. CDR3 length: 16 amino acids. Trimming cost V 1 base and J 0 bases; bases outside gene matches: 3. Germline assignment: CDR1 SGHAT and CDR2 FQNNGV. The CDR3 is CASSLGGQISGNTIYF. CDR3 in DNA: TGTGCCAGCAGCTTAGGGGGACAGATCTCTGGAAACACCATATATTTT. Using reference TRBV11-2 and TRBJ1-3 for the parts outside the CDR3, the full variable domain is EAGVAQSPRYKIIEKRQSVAFWCNPISGHATLYWYQQILGQGPKLLIQFQNNGVVDDSQLPKDRFSAERLKGVDSTLKIQPAKLEDSAVYLCASSLGGQISGNTIYFGEGSWLTVV.

V gene TRBV5-6 combines with J gene TRBJ2-2; D not resolved. This CDR3 region has 14 residues. The germline V gene has CDR1 SGHDT and CDR2 YYEEEE. V shed 0 bases and J shed 5 bases, with 8 bases lying between them. CDR3 bases: TGTGCCAGCAGCTTGGGGGGTTTGACCGGGGAGCTGTTTTTT. It yields the protein CASSLGGLTGELFF. Complete variable domain (other parts from reference TRBV5-6 and TRBJ2-2): DAGVTQSPTHLIKTRGQQVTLRCSPKSGHDTVSWYQQALGQGPQFIFQYYEEEERQRGNFPDRFSGHQFPNYSSELNVNALLLGDSALYLCASSLGGLTGELFFGEGSRLTVL.

The V call is TRBV5-8, the J call TRBJ2-7; D not certain. Germline lookup yields CDR1 SGHTS and CDR2 YDEGEE. CDR3 length equals 14 residues. V was shortened by 0 bases and J by 2 bases, with 9 bases between the two germline ends. This CDR3 is CASSLGNPTYEQYF. The CDR3 DNA sequence: TGTGCCAGCAGCTTGGGCAACCCAACCTACGAGCAGTACTTC.

The rearrangement uses TRBV7-8 and TRBJ2-1; 9 bases fit TRBD2. The CDR3 length is 13 residues. Germline trimming cut 6 bases from V and 6 bases from J; bases unmatched to any gene: 3. In germline, CDR1 is SGHVS, CDR2 FQNEAQ. CDR3 amino acids: CASRLAGTNEQFF. Written as DNA, the CDR3 is TGTGCCAGCAGGCTAGCGGGGACCAATGAGCAGTTCTTC.

This chain links TRBV25-1 with TRBJ1-1; TRBD1 aligns across 7 bases. Per germline, CDR1 MGHDK and CDR2 SYGVNS. This CDR3 is 15 amino acids long. Trimming cost V 4 bases and J 4 bases; bases outside gene matches: 9. CDR3 nucleotide sequence: TGTGCCAGCAGTGCCATAGGGGGCTTGGGCACTGAAGCTTTCTTT. Its translation is CASSAIGGLGTEAFF.

V and J are TRBV7-2 and TRBJ2-7; TRBD1 might be the D (5 bases). The CDR3 has 13 amino acids. V was cut by 1 base and J by 7 bases, with 11 bases left in between. CDR1 is SGHTA and CDR2 is FQGNSA in the germline V gene. CDR3 bases: TGTGCCAGCAGCTTAGATGGGGCGTCGGAGCAGTACTTC. Amino acid sequence: CASSLDGASEQYF.

J is TRBJ2-3 and V is TRBV19; no clear D gene. Germline V CDR1 and CDR2: LNHDA, SQIVND (reference sequence). The CDR3 is 14 amino acids. CDR3 DNA sequence: TGTGCTACGAGAGTGCTAGTCACCGCAGATACGCAGTATTTT. This sequence encodes CATRVLVTADTQYF.

V usage is TRBV14 and J usage is TRBJ2-7; tentative D call: TRBD1 (5 bases). The germline V gene has CDR1 SGHDN and CDR2 FVKESK. V lost 0 bases and J lost 7, with 7 bases in between. The CDR3 covers 12 residues. DNA of the CDR3: TGTGCCAGCAGCCAAGAATACAGGGAGCAGTACTTC. The encoded protein is CASSQEYREQYF.

V usage is TRBV25-1 and J usage is TRBJ1-1; 8 bases align to TRBD1. J gave up 1 base and V 3 bases, and 4 bases lay outside the gene matches. This CDR3 contains 15 residues. Germline V gene sequence: CDR1 MGHDK, CDR2 SYGVNS. The CDR3 nucleotides are TGTGCCAGCAGTGACACAACAGGGGGGAACACTGAAGCTTTCTTT. Amino acids: CASSDTTGGNTEAFF.

Of note for this clone: Other DNA sequences from this sample encode an identical CDR3 as well. J is TRBJ1-3 and V is TRBV6-5; D perhaps matches TRBD1 (6 bases). This CDR3 spans 15 amino acids. In germline, CDR1 is MNHEY, CDR2 SVGAGI. The germline V and J ends were trimmed by 5 bases and 0 bases, with 11 bases remaining between them. The CDR3 here is CASSKQGASGNTIYF. The CDR3, as DNA: TGTGCCAGCAGTAAACAGGGTGCCTCTGGAAACACCATATATTTT.

The table lists this clone with a count of one. The chain couples TRBV29-1 to TRBJ2-3; 7 bases are shared with TRBD1. From germline, CDR1 is SQVTM and CDR2 ANQGSEA. V trimming: 1 base; J trimming: 1 base; junction bases outside the gene matches: 8. The CDR3 covers 16 residues. DNA of the CDR3: TGCAGCGTTGAAGGTGGTGACAGGGTGGGCACAGATACGCAGTATTTT. Residues: CSVEGGDRVGTDTQYF.

The rearrangement links TRBV27 to TRBJ2-7; TRBD1 matches at 12 bases. The CDR3 extends over 17 amino acids. V lost 4 bases and J lost 4; bases outside the gene matches: 11. Germline values: CDR1 MNHEY, CDR2 SMNVEV (reference sequence). For the CDR3, the DNA is TGTGCCAGCAGTTCAGGGACAGGGGGCTCAAGACCTTACGAGCAGTACTTC. As protein: CASSSGTGGSRPYEQYF.

The V gene is TRBV6-1, the J gene TRBJ2-1; D perhaps matches TRBD2 (6 bases). Germline-derived CDR1 and CDR2 are MNHNS and SASEGT. The CDR3 length is 15 residues. The germline V and J ends were trimmed by 2 bases and 0 bases, with 8 bases remaining between them. CDR3 nucleotide sequence: TGTGCCAGCAGTGAATGGGGGGACTCCTACAATGAGCAGTTCTTC. Protein product: CASSEWGDSYNEQFF.

The chain links TRBV7-2 to TRBJ1-1; maybe TRBD1 (6 bases). The V end was cut by 3 bases, the J end by 8 bases, with 16 bases between. Germline loops: CDR1 SGHTA, CDR2 FQGNSA. The CDR3 is 14 residues long. The CDR3 here is CASSFQGQGREAFF. For the CDR3, the DNA is TGTGCCAGCAGCTTCCAGGGGCAGGGTCGGGAAGCTTTCTTT.

The V call is TRBV7-8, the J call TRBJ1-4; the D is unclear. The germline CDR1 and CDR2 sequences are SGHVS and FQNEAQ. V lost 3 bases to trimming and J lost 7 bases, with 6 bases between them. This CDR3 has 12 residues. The CDR3 nucleotides are TGTGCCAGCAGCTTCCTTGGTGAAAAACTGTTTTTT. Residues: CASSFLGEKLFF.

The CDR3 bases are TGTGCCTGGTTTACCCAGGGGGCAGTCAACTATGGCTACACCTTC. Protein product: CAWFTQGAVNYGYTF. The chain is built from TRBV30 and TRBJ1-2, with 8 bases aligning to TRBD1. The CDR3 length is 15 residues. Looked up from germline, CDR1 is GTSNPN and CDR2 is SVGIG (reference sequence). V was clipped by 5 bases and J by 2 bases; unmatched bases: 10.

J is TRBJ2-3 and V is TRBV4-3, with TRBD2 as a possible D gene (5 bases). The CDR3 length is 15 residues. From germline, CDR1 is LGHNA and CDR2 YSLEER. Trimming cost V 0 bases and J 6 bases, with 13 bases left between them. CDR3 nucleotide sequence: TGCGCCAGCAGCCAAGAGGCCCTAGCCTTGGATACGCAGTATTTT. This translates into CASSQEALALDTQYF.

The J gene is TRBJ2-2, the V gene TRBV30; weak D call: TRBD1 (5 bases). Germline V gene lookup returns CDR1 GTSNPN and CDR2 SVGIG (reference sequence). V lost 3 bases to trimming and J lost 5 bases, with 7 bases between them. The CDR3 has 12 amino acids. CDR3 coding DNA: TGTGCCTGGAGATCAGGGACCGGGGAGCTGTTTTTT. This encodes CAWRSGTGELFF.

The chain has TRBV2 and TRBJ2-3; possible D gene TRBD2, 5 bases. Trimming pared 10 bases from V and 5 bases from J, leaving 13 bases between. The CDR3 spans 12 residues. Germline loops: CDR1 SNHLY, CDR2 FYNNEI. Here the CDR3 DNA reads TGTGCCACCCCCCCCCGGGGAGATACGCAGTATTTT. Its protein product is CATPPRGDTQYF.

This sequence joins TRBV9 and TRBJ2-7, with a weak D call TRBD2 (5 bases). Germline V gene sequence: CDR1 SGDLS, CDR2 YYNGEE. Trimming stripped 4 bases from V and 2 bases from J, with 16 bases between. This CDR3 has 15 amino acids. The CDR3: CASSPVPGVPYEQYF. CDR3 nucleotides: TGTGCCAGCAGCCCCGTACCCGGGGTCCCCTACGAGCAGTACTTC.

The rearrangement uses TRBV19 and TRBJ2-1; D is undetermined. Per germline, CDR1 LNHDA and CDR2 SQIVND (reference sequence). The length of the CDR3 is 12 residues. V lost 3 bases to trimming and J lost 4 bases, with 4 bases between them. CDR3 DNA sequence: TGTGCCAGTAGTATTGGTTACAATGAGCAGTTCTTC. Protein: CASSIGYNEQFF.

The J gene is TRBJ1-4, the V gene TRBV15; no clear D gene. The CDR3 is 15 amino acids. V was cut by 1 base and J by 4 bases, with 10 bases left in between. Germline V gene data show CDR1 as LNHNV and CDR2 as YYDKDF (reference sequence). Here the CDR3 DNA reads TGTGCCACCAGCAGAGGGGATACAGATAATGAAAAACTGTTTTTT. This codes for CATSRGDTDNEKLFF.

The chain carries TRBV7-2 and TRBJ2-7, with 9 positions matching TRBD2. CDR1 is SGHTA, CDR2 FQGNSA, per germline. After removal of 1 base from V and 4 bases from J, the junction contained 5 bases not matched to a gene. The CDR3 sequence is 15 residues long. CDR3: CASSLGVAGAYEQYF. CDR3 nucleotide sequence: TGTGCCAGCAGCTTAGGAGTAGCGGGGGCTTACGAGCAGTACTTC.

V and J are TRBV6-5 and TRBJ2-3; D ambiguous. Per the germline V gene, CDR1 is MNHEY and CDR2 is SVGAGI. V lost 2 bases, J lost 3 bases, and 9 bases lay in between. The CDR3 sequence is 14 residues long. CDR3 in amino acids: CASSYILGTDTQYF. The CDR3 nucleotides read TGTGCCAGCAGTTACATCCTCGGAACAGATACGCAGTATTTT.

The chain is built from TRBV7-8 and TRBJ2-3; 10 positions match TRBD1. There are 18 residues in the CDR3. The V gene end was trimmed by 5 bases and the J gene end by 0 bases; junction bases not matched to a gene: 11. Germline CDR1 and CDR2: SGHVS and FQNEAQ. CDR3 region: CASSHGTGAQSSTDTQYF. The CDR3, as DNA: TGTGCCAGCAGCCACGGGACAGGGGCTCAATCTAGCACAGATACGCAGTATTTT.

The chain joins TRBV18 to TRBJ2-7, with TRBD1 as a possible D gene (5 bases). The CDR3 runs to 14 residues. CDR1 KGHSH and CDR2 LQKENI come from the germline V gene. V gave up 3 bases and J gave up 4 bases, with 13 bases separating them. This chain's CDR3 is CASSPQGGSYEQYF. In nucleotides, the CDR3 is TGTGCCAGCTCACCGCAGGGTGGCTCGTACGAGCAGTACTTC.

The V call is TRBV29-1, the J call TRBJ2-2; no reliable D call. In germline, CDR1 is SQVTM, CDR2 ANQGSEA. The CDR3 has 16 residues. Deletions cut 7 bases from V and 2 bases from J, with 20 bases between. The CDR3 sequence is CSAGPFLRSNTGELFF. In DNA form, the CDR3 reads TGCAGCGCGGGTCCTTTTCTGAGGTCCAACACCGGGGAGCTGTTTTTT.

The chain uses TRBV7-3 and TRBJ1-3, with D possibly being TRBD1 (6 bases). Deletions cut 5 bases from V and 0 bases from J, with 20 bases between. The CDR3 length is 18 residues. Germline V gene data show CDR1 as SGHTA and CDR2 as FQGTGA. The CDR3 nucleotides read TGTGCCAGCAGCCCGGGCCCCAGGGGCTCGAGCTCTGGAAACACCATATATTTT. This translates into CASSPGPRGSSSGNTIYF.

In this sample, this clone turned up once. V gene TRBV20-1 combines with J gene TRBJ2-1; no definite D call. The CDR3 has 11 amino acids. The V end lost 3 bases, the J end lost 5 bases, and 5 bases lay between the germline ends. In germline, CDR1 is DFQATT, CDR2 SNEGSKA (reference sequence). The CDR3 spells CSASQHNEQFF. CDR3 coding DNA: TGCAGTGCTAGCCAACACAATGAGCAGTTCTTC.

The CDR3 is CASSQLDGSTEAFF. The DNA of the CDR3 is TGTGCCAGCAGCCAACTTGACGGTTCCACTGAAGCTTTCTTT. The chain recombines TRBV14 with TRBJ1-1; no definite D call. This CDR3 comprises 14 residues. V lost 2 bases and J 4 bases, leaving 11 bases between the germline ends. The germline V gene has CDR1 SGHDN and CDR2 FVKESK.